This TCR beta chain was identified in a study of T cells in Graves' hyperthyroidism and ophthalmopathy. If no ophthalmopathy progression occurred within 18 months, Graves' hyperthyroidism was stable. Uncontrolled infection, other autoimmune disease, pregnancy or lactation led to exclusion. Each 10 ml fresh peripheral blood draw supplied the PBMCs. Overall study findings and caveats: Also found in blood were most expanded thyroid clonotypes above 0.001.

This clonotype occurred many times. Its antigen is currently unknown. The CDR3 totals 13 residues. The V end lost 7 bases, the J end lost 4 bases, and 13 bases lay between the germline ends. RNA transcripts yielded amplified TCR beta CDR3 regions. RT-PCR in the first round (using the HTBI primer set) targeted the TCR CDR3. TCRdb processed the multiplex PCR reads anew with MiXCR; each CDR3 protein has one entry. The table lists 550,000 to 650,000 distinct CDR3 sequences, 12% to 15% of them singletons. The source of this sequence is a woman in her thirties or forties with Graves' hyperthyroidism. The sample comprised blood. This chain links TRBV12-3 or TRBV12-4 with TRBJ1-2; the D is unclear. CDR3: CASTVRGIYGYTF. CDR3 DNA sequence: TGTGCCAGCACCGTGAGAGGTATCTATGGCTACACCTTC.